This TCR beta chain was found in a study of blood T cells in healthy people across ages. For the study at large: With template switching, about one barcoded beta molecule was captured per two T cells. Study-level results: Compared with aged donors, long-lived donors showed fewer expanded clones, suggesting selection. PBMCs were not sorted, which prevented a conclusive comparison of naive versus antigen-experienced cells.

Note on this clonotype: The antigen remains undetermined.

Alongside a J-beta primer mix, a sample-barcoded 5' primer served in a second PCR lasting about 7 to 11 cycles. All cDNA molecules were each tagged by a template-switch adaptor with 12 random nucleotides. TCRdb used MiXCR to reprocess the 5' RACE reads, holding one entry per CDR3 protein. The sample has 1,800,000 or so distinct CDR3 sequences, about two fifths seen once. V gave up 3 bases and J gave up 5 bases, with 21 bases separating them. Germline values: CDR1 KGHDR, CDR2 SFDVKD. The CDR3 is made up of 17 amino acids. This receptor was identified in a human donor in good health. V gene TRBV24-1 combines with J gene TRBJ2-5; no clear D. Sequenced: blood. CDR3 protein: CATSDPTRIQRPETQYF. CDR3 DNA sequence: TGTGCCACCAGTGATCCTACAAGAATACAGAGGCCCGAGACCCAGTACTTC.